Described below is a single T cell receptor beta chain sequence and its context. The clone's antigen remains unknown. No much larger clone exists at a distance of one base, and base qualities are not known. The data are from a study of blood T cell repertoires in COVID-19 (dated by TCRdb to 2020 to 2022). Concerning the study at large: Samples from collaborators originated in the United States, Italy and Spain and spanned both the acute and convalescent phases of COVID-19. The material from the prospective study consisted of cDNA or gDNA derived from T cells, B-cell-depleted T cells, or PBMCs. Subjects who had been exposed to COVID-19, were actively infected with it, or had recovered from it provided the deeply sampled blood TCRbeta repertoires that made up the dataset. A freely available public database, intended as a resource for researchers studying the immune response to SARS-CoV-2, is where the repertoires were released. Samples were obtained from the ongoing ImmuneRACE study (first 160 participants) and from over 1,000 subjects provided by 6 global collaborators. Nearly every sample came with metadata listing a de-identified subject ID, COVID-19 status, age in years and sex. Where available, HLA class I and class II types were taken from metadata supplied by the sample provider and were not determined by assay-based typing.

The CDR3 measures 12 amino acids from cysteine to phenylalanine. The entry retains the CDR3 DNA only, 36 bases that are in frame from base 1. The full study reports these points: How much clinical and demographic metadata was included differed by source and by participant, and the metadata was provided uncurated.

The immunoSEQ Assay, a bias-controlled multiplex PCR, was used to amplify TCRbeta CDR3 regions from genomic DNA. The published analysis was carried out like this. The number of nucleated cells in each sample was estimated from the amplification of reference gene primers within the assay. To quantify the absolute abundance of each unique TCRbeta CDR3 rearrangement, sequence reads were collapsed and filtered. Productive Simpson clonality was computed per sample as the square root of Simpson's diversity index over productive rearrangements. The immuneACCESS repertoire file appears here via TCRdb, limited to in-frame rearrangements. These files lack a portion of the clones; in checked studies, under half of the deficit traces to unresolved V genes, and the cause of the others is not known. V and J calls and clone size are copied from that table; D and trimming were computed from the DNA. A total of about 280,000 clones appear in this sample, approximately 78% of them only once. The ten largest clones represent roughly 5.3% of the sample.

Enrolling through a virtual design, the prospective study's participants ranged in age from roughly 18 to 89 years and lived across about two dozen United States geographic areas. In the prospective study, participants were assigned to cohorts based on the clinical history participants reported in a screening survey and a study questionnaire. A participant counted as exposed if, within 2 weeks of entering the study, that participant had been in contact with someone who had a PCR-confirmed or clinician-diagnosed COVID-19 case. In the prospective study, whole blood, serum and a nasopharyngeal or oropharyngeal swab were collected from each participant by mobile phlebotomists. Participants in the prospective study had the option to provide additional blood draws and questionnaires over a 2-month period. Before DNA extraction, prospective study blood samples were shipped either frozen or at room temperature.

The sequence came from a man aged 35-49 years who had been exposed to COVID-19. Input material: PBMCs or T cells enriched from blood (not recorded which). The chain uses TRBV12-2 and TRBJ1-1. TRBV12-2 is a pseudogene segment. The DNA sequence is TGTGCAAGTCGCTTAGTGGAGACTGAAGCTTTCTTT. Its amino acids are CASRLVETEAFF.